This TCR beta chain is drawn from a study of shared clonotypes between healthy human individuals. Study-wide findings and caveats: For naive CD4 cells, approximately 5% of clonotypes were shared across four donors.

Concerning this clone: The antigen remains undetermined. The sample carries other DNA sequences with the same CDR3.

CDR1 and CDR2 from the germline V gene are LNHDA and SQIVND (reference sequence). This CDR3 region has 13 residues. Trimming took 3 bases from V and 2 from J, leaving 5 bases between them. Study processing details: Filtering of immunoSEQ junctional sequences could not match full-length read filtering. Method: immunoSEQ multiplex PCR; TCRdb's copy keeps in-frame clones and lacks some. V, J and clone size reflect that table, while D and trimming were determined from the DNA. The repertoire consists of about 580,000 clones, with more than 95% occurring once and the leading ten covering less than 0.35%. CD45RO-negative, CCR7-selected cells formed the naive CD8 fraction, which excluded terminally differentiated effector memory CD45RA+ cells. The study enrolled healthy HIV-negative adults without recent acute infections or vaccinations as donors.

This sequence originates from a man aged 25 to 45 in good health. Sequenced input: naive CD8+ T cells sorted from blood. The chain uses TRBV19 and TRBJ1-5; D call uncertain. The CDR3 DNA reads as TGTGCCAGTAGTATTATAGGCAATCAGCCCCAGCATTTT. Translated: CASSIIGNQPQHF.